Below, 25 T cell receptor beta chains from the same sample are listed, as sequenced in a study of cytomegalovirus exposure and HLA in healthy donors. 60 Vbeta and 13 Jbeta primers were used in PCR. Profiling relied on immunoSEQ multiplex PCR, and the TCRdb table lists in-frame clones only, not all of them. The table includes more than 95,000 clones, around 75% detected once. The sequenced material came from PBMCs. The source of these receptors is a woman aged 50 to 65 in good health and CMV-seropositive.

The V gene is TRBV18, the J gene TRBJ1-2; possible D gene TRBD1, 6 bases. This CDR3 is built from 15 residues. Between the trimmed V and J ends, which lost 3 bases and 5 bases, there was a span of 16 bases. Germline CDR1 reads KGHSH; CDR2 reads LQKENI. CDR3 sequence reads: CASSPQQGESYGYTF. CDR3 DNA sequence: TGTGCCAGCTCACCTCAACAGGGAGAGTCTTATGGCTACACCTTC.

The chain joins TRBV10-3 to TRBJ2-5, with 9 positions matching TRBD2. In germline, CDR1 is ENHRY, CDR2 SYGVKD. Trimming removed 0 bases from V and 5 bases from J; junction bases left unmatched: 7. The CDR3 is made up of 16 amino acids. DNA for the CDR3: TGTGCCATCAGTGAGTCTGTGACTAGCGGCCGGGAGACCCAGTACTTC. It yields the protein CAISESVTSGRETQYF.

This clone has only a few counts. The chain couples TRBV6-5 to TRBJ1-1; TRBD1 is a possible D gene (6 bases). The V end was cut by 4 bases, the J end by 4 bases, with 13 bases between. The CDR3 is made up of 14 amino acids. Looked up from germline, CDR1 is MNHEY and CDR2 is SVGAGI. This chain's CDR3 is CASSLGGGTTEAFF. CDR3 coding DNA: TGTGCCAGCAGTTTAGGGGGGGGAACCACTGAAGCTTTCTTT.

The chain recombines TRBV5-4 with TRBJ2-3; 10 nucleotides line up with TRBD2. CDR1 and CDR2 from the germline V gene are SGHNT and YYREEE (reference sequence). V shed 0 bases, J shed 4 bases, and the junction held 2 bases outside the gene matches. There are 15 residues in the CDR3. The CDR3 DNA reads as TGTGCCAGCAGCTTGGTACTAGCGGGGCCAGATACGCAGTATTTT. Translated: CASSLVLAGPDTQYF. Using reference TRBV5-4 and TRBJ2-3 for the parts outside the CDR3, the full variable domain is ETGVTQSPTHLIKTRGQQVTLRCSSQSGHNTVSWYQQALGQGPQFIFQYYREEENGRGNFPPRFSGLQFPNYSSELNVNALELDDSALYLCASSLVLAGPDTQYFGPGTRLTVL.

This rearrangement joins TRBV6-6 to TRBJ2-7; possible D gene TRBD1, 6 bases. CDR3 size: 16 residues. Germline V gene lookup returns CDR1 MNHNY and CDR2 SVGAGI (reference sequence). Trimming left V 2 bases short and J 2 bases short, with 16 bases between. In DNA form, the CDR3 reads TGTGCCAGCAGTTACGGACAGTTTCTATACCCCTACGAGCAGTACTTC. Translation gives CASSYGQFLYPYEQYF.

There are a few counts of this clone. The chain has TRBV5-1 and TRBJ2-3; 15 nucleotides agree with TRBD2. The V gene end was trimmed by 4 bases and the J gene end by 3 bases; junction bases not matched to a gene: 3. Germline assignment: CDR1 SGHRS and CDR2 YFSETQ. This CDR3 contains 16 residues. As DNA, the CDR3 is TGCGCCAGCAGCCACGGACTAGCGGGAGGGACAGATACGCAGTATTTT. As protein: CASSHGLAGGTDTQYF.

This clone showed up just a few times. J is TRBJ1-1 and V is TRBV7-2, with a weak D call TRBD1 (5 bases). Trimming cost V 1 base and J 9 bases, with 12 bases left between them. Germline-derived CDR1 and CDR2 are SGHTA and FQGNSA. The CDR3 totals 13 residues. The CDR3 reads CASSLEGRDQAFF. The DNA of the CDR3 is TGTGCCAGCAGCTTAGAGGGCAGGGATCAAGCTTTCTTT.

With regard to this clone: The same CDR3 is also encoded by other DNA sequences in this sample. The chain combines TRBV7-8 with TRBJ1-1; D ambiguous. Germline V gives CDR1 SGHVS, CDR2 FQNEAQ. V gave up 3 bases and J gave up 0 bases, with 8 bases separating them. The CDR3 extends over 14 amino acids. The CDR3 coding sequence is TGTGCCAGCAGCTTTGGGCAGTTGAACACTGAAGCTTTCTTT. Translating gives CASSFGQLNTEAFF.

The chain couples TRBV2 to TRBJ2-7; weak D call: TRBD1 (6 bases). Trimming pared 11 bases from V and 0 bases from J, leaving 14 bases between. The CDR3 length is 13 residues. Per germline, CDR1 SNHLY and CDR2 FYNNEI. CDR3 sequence reads: CAVSRQDSYEQYF. The CDR3 region has the DNA TGTGCCGTCTCGAGACAGGACTCCTACGAGCAGTACTTC.

The rearrangement links TRBV5-1 to TRBJ2-3; 13 bases match TRBD2. Per the germline V gene, CDR1 is SGHRS and CDR2 is YFSETQ. This CDR3 has 14 residues. Trimming cost V 8 bases and J 6 bases; bases outside gene matches: 6. CDR3 sequence: CASGTSGERDTQYF. CDR3 in DNA: TGCGCCAGTGGGACTAGCGGGGAGAGGGATACGCAGTATTTT.

V gene TRBV7-9 combines with J gene TRBJ1-2; 7 bases line up with TRBD1. The V gene end was trimmed by 3 bases and the J gene end by 3 bases; junction bases not matched to a gene: 4. Germline CDR1 is SEHNR and CDR2 is FQNEAQ (reference sequence). This CDR3 is built from 14 residues. The CDR3 region has the DNA TGTGCCAGCAGCTTCGAGGGGGCGGACTATGGCTACACCTTC. Translated, it gives CASSFEGADYGYTF.

There are a few counts of this clone. The chain combines TRBV10-3 with TRBJ1-3; D unresolved. From germline, CDR1 is ENHRY and CDR2 SYGVKD. This CDR3 spans 12 amino acids. V gave up 3 bases and J gave up 4 bases, with 4 bases separating them. The CDR3 loop is CAISDPGNTIYF. The CDR3 DNA reads as TGTGCCATCAGTGATCCGGGAAACACCATATATTTT.

The chain recombines TRBV11-1 with TRBJ2-5, with 15 bases fitting TRBD2. CDR1 SGHAT and CDR2 FQDESV come from the germline V gene (reference sequence). This CDR3 is built from 16 residues. V dropped 6 bases and J dropped 12; count of bases not matched to a gene: 14. The CDR3 bases are TGTGCCAGCAGTCCGGGACTAGCGGGGGGTCAAGAGAGGGAGTACTTC. As protein: CASSPGLAGGQEREYF.

V usage is TRBV7-2 and J usage is TRBJ1-2; the match to TRBD1 covers 8 bases. The CDR3 has 13 amino acids. Germline-derived CDR1 and CDR2 are SGHTA and FQGNSA. The V gene end was trimmed by 5 bases and the J gene end by 7 bases; junction bases not matched to a gene: 6. This chain's CDR3 is CASSQAGGLGYTF. CDR3 in DNA: TGTGCCAGCAGCCAGGCAGGGGGCCTTGGCTACACCTTC.

The gene calls are TRBV6-6 and TRBJ1-1, with D possibly being TRBD1 (5 bases). Germline CDR1 and CDR2: MNHNY and SVGAGI (reference sequence). This CDR3 region has 13 residues. The V end lost 6 bases, the J end lost 1 base, and 9 bases lay between the germline ends. CDR3 amino acids: CASRTTANTEAFF. The CDR3 coding sequence is TGTGCCAGCAGGACGACAGCGAACACTGAAGCTTTCTTT.

This clone was detected once. This chain connects TRBV18 to TRBJ1-2, with 9 bases lining up with TRBD1. The germline gives CDR1 KGHSH, CDR2 LQKENI. CDR3 length: 12 residues. V lost 3 bases and J lost 11; bases outside the gene matches: 4. In nucleotides, the CDR3 is TGTGCCAGCTCACCGGGACAGGGTAGTTACACCTTC. It translates to CASSPGQGSYTF.

V gene TRBV7-2 combines with J gene TRBJ2-3; 14 bases align to TRBD2. The CDR3 sequence is 18 residues long. Germline CDR1 is SGHTA and CDR2 is FQGNSA. V shed 0 bases and J 5 bases; nucleotides not matched to a gene: 7. The CDR3 DNA reads as TGTGCCAGCAGCTTAGCCCTGACTAGCGGGGGGGCCGTAGATACGCAGTATTTT. It translates to CASSLALTSGGAVDTQYF. Full variable domain (remainder filled in from reference TRBV7-2 and TRBJ2-3): GAGVSQSPSNKVTEKGKDVELRCDPISGHTALYWYRQSLGQGLEFLIYFQGNSAPDKSGLPSDRFSAERTGGSVSTLTIQRTQQEDSAVYLCASSLALTSGGAVDTQYFGPGTRLTVL.

The chain joins TRBV6-6 to TRBJ1-5; D perhaps matches TRBD1 (6 bases). Trimming removed 2 bases from V and 5 bases from J, with 10 bases in between. The CDR3 is 14 residues long. Germline loops: CDR1 MNHNY, CDR2 SVGAGI (reference sequence). The CDR3 protein is CASSYQAGDQPQHF. CDR3 sequence (DNA): TGTGCCAGCAGTTACCAAGCAGGGGATCAGCCCCAGCATTTT.

This clone was seen only once. The chain couples TRBV4-3 to TRBJ2-2; TRBD2 agrees at 7 bases. The V gene end was trimmed by 4 bases and the J gene end by 7 bases; junction bases not matched to a gene: 9. Germline CDR1 is LGHNA and CDR2 is YSLEER. The CDR3 is 15 residues long. The CDR3 is CASSLGRRENGELFF. The CDR3 bases are TGCGCCAGCAGCCTAGGAAGGCGGGAGAACGGGGAGCTGTTTTTT.

The chain has TRBV11-2 and TRBJ2-1; D may be TRBD2 (5 bases). CDR1 and CDR2 from the germline V gene are SGHAT and FQNNGV. This CDR3 has 16 amino acids. Trimming left V 4 bases short and J 9 bases short, with 22 bases between. The CDR3 loop is CASSSRLAPAAGEQFF. CDR3 DNA sequence: TGTGCCAGCAGCTCCCGGCTAGCACCCGCGGCAGGTGAGCAGTTCTTC.

The J gene is TRBJ2-3, the V gene TRBV18; D gene ambiguous. V was cut by 0 bases and J by 0 bases, with 7 bases left in between. The CDR3 totals 15 residues. Germline V gives CDR1 KGHSH, CDR2 LQKENI. CDR3 in amino acids: CASSPPSVSTDTQYF. As DNA, the CDR3 is TGTGCCAGCTCACCACCGAGCGTAAGCACAGATACGCAGTATTTT.

The V gene is TRBV5-1, the J gene TRBJ2-7; 7 bases align to TRBD1. V lost 4 bases, J lost 2 bases, and 3 bases stayed unmatched. Germline V gene data show CDR1 as SGHRS and CDR2 as YFSETQ. The CDR3 is made up of 13 amino acids. CDR3 protein: CASSPQGAYEQYF. The CDR3 nucleotides are TGCGCCAGCAGCCCGCAGGGGGCCTACGAGCAGTACTTC.

J is TRBJ2-5 and V is TRBV30, with 9 bases lining up with TRBD1. The trim removed 5 bases at V and 2 bases at J, leaving 3 bases unmatched. CDR1 and CDR2 from the germline V gene are GTSNPN and SVGIG (reference sequence). This CDR3 contains 13 residues. This CDR3 reads CAWAGQGQETQYF. CDR3 coding DNA: TGTGCCTGGGCTGGACAGGGGCAAGAGACCCAGTACTTC.

The V gene is TRBV4-3, the J gene TRBJ2-5; TRBD2 matches at 7 bases. The CDR3 runs 13 residues. Per the germline V gene, CDR1 is LGHNA and CDR2 is YSLEER. The V segment lost 0 bases and the J segment 11 bases; nucleotides outside the gene matches: 6. The CDR3 nucleotides read TGCGCCAGCAGCCAAGAGGAGGGGAGGGAGCAGTACTTC. Translated, it gives CASSQEEGREQYF.

Here the CDR3 reads CASSQAASGSTDTQYF. CDR3 nucleotide sequence: TGTGCCAGCAGCCAGGCCGCTAGCGGTAGCACAGATACGCAGTATTTT. V gene TRBV4-2 combines with J gene TRBJ2-3; 7 bases align to TRBD2. The CDR3 loop spans 16 amino acids. The germline CDR1 and CDR2 sequences are LGHNA and YNFKEQ. The trim removed 3 bases at V and 0 bases at J, leaving 6 bases unmatched.